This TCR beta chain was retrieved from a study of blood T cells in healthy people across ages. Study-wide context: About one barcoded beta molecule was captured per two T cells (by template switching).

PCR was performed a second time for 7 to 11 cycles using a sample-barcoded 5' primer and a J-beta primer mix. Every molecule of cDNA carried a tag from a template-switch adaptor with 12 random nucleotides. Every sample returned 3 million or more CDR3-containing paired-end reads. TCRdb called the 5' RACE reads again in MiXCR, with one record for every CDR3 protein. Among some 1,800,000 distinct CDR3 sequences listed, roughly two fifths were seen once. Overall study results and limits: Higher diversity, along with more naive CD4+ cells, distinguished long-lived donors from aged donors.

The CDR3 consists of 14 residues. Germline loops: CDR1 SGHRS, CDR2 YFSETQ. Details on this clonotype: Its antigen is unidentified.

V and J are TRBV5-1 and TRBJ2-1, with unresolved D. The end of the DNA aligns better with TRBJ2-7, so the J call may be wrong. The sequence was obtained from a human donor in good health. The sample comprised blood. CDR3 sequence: CASSLGLGFYEQYF. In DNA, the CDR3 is TGCGCCAGCAGCTTGGGATTAGGTTTCTACGAGCAGTACTTC.